This T cell receptor (beta chain) originates from a study of beta chain features in type 1 diabetes. The overall study: All samples yielded 107,917,701 examined sorted cells.

General study results and limits: Comparison showed that naive, central memory and Treg TCRB repertoires appeared more similar among patients than among healthy donors. Because the template was cDNA, high-expressing cells might be over-represented. VDJ junctions from patients with type 1 diabetes contained fewer insertions and more deletions.

About this clone: What it recognizes is unknown.

Germline CDR1 and CDR2: LNHNV and YYDKDF (reference sequence). Trimming pared 2 bases from V and 5 bases from J, leaving 13 bases between. This CDR3 is built from 15 residues. The entirety of the isolated RNA underwent reverse transcription, so expressed TCRB transcripts were sequenced. Produced via immunoSEQ multiplex PCR; TCRdb's table is partial and in-frame only. Seen here are 860,000 or so clones, under 20% observed once, and the top ten hold about 0.025%. Sequenced: naive CD4+ T cells from blood. The TCR sequence derives from a young woman in good health. The genes are TRBV15 and TRBJ1-5, with D possibly TRBD1 on 6 matching bases. CDR3 region: CATSRTDRSDQPQHF. In DNA form, the CDR3 reads TGTGCCACCAGCAGAACCGACAGGTCAGATCAGCCCCAGCATTTT.